This TCR beta chain was documented in a study of T cell responses to AZD1222 COVID-19 vaccine. After removal of 5 bases from V and 0 bases from J, the junction contained 4 bases not matched to a gene. Germline CDR1 reads SGHTA; CDR2 reads FQGNSA. This CDR3 comprises 15 residues. Data came from immunoSEQ multiplex PCR; TCRdb stores just in-frame clones and leaves some out. This sample carries 80,000 to 95,000 clones, approximately 90% of them seen once, and the ten largest clones take around 6%. The sequences come from peripheral blood, collected on day 0 of AZD1222 vaccination. This chain uses TRBV7-2 with TRBJ2-3, with TRBD2 matching 8 bases. The receptor was derived from an adult in good health. Here the CDR3 DNA reads TGTGCCAGCAGCCTACGGGGGGGAAGCACAGATACGCAGTATTTT. Residues: CASSLRGGSTDTQYF.